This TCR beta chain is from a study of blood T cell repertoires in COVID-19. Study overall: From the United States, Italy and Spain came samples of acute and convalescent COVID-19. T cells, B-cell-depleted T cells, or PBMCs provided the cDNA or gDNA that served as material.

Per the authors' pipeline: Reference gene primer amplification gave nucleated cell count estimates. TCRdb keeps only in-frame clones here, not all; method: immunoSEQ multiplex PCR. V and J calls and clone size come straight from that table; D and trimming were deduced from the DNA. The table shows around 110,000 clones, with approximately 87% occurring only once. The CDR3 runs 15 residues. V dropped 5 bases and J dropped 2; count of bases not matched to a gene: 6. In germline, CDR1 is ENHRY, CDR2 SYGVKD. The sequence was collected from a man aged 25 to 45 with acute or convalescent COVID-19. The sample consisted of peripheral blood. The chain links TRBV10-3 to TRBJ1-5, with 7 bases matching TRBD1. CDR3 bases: TGTGCCATCAGTAGGAGCCAGGGGGGCAATCAGCCCCAGCATTTT. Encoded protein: CAISRSQGGNQPQHF.